The subject of this entry is one T cell receptor beta chain. This sample is part of a study of cytotoxic CD8 clonotypes in ibrutinib-treated CLL. Investigators sought sequencing depths of between 1 in 200,000 and 1 in 1 million T cells. Using immunoSEQ multiplex PCR, the repertoire was profiled, and TCRdb retains in-frame clones only, with some absent. The top ten hold roughly 4.5% of the sample, which has about 160,000 clones, about 80% seen once. The CDR3 covers 16 residues. Germline V lookup: CDR1 KGHSH, CDR2 LQKENI. Losses at the gene ends were 0 bases for V and 7 bases for J; bases not matched to a gene: 5.

The chain links TRBV18 to TRBJ2-1; 11 nucleotides align to TRBD2. Material: PBMCs, obtained after 24 months of ibrutinib treatment. This clonotype originated in a human donor with chronic lymphocytic leukemia. CDR3 protein: CASSPPSGGAGNEQFF. DNA of the CDR3: TGTGCCAGCTCACCACCTAGCGGGGGGGCCGGGAATGAGCAGTTCTTC.